The rows below give T cell receptor beta chains drawn from one sample of a study of T cells in Graves' hyperthyroidism and ophthalmopathy. One entry per CDR3 protein, called by TCRdb with MiXCR from the multiplex PCR reads. This sample has 530,000 or so distinct CDR3 sequences; approximately 25% occur once, and the top ten carry approximately 11%. The sequenced sample was blood. The receptors here all came from a woman in her 30s with Graves' ophthalmopathy. Both conserved end residues are part of each CDR3. D genes are given only for firm matches. Expanded clones get a size class; other rows say once, few or many, or leave the size out.

D	V	J	size	CDR3	DNA
NA	TRBV27	TRBJ2-7	many	CASRPTLKPYEQYF	TGTGCCAGCCGGCCGACCCTCAAGCCTTACGAGCAGTACTTC
TRBD2	TRBV12-3/TRBV12-4	TRBJ2-5	NA	CASSLAGGPKTQYF	TGTGCCAGCAGTTTAGCGGGAGGGCCGAAGACCCAGTACTTC
NA	TRBV5-1	TRBJ1-2	few	CASSLVGGSNYGYTF	TGCGCCAGCAGCTTGGTAGGGGGATCTAACTATGGCTACACCTTC
TRBD1	TRBV20-1	TRBJ2-7	few	CSAQQGARHYEQYF	TGCAGTGCCCAACAGGGGGCACGCCACTACGAGCAGTACTTC
TRBD2	TRBV7-2	TRBJ2-7	NA	CASSLASGRAYEQYF	TGTGCCAGCAGCTTAGCTAGCGGGAGGGCCTACGAGCAGTACTTC
NA	TRBV30	TRBJ1-2	few	CAAWWGKGYTF	TGTGCCGCCTGGTGGGGGAAAGGCTACACCTTC
TRBD1	TRBV20-1	TRBJ2-4	few	CSATEGTGGNIQYF	TGCAGTGCCACCGAAGGGACAGGGGGAAACATTCAGTACTTC
TRBD2	TRBV7-2	TRBJ2-7	NA	CASSGGLAIYEQYF	TGTGCCAGCAGTGGGGGACTAGCGATCTACGAGCAGTACTTC
TRBD1	TRBV12-3/TRBV12-4	TRBJ1-2	NA	CASSFHDRGYGYTF	TGTGCCAGCAGTTTTCACGACAGGGGCTATGGCTACACCTTC
NA	TRBV18	TRBJ1-5	many	CASSPTGSDQPQHF	TGTGCCAGCTCACCAACAGGGAGTGATCAGCCCCAGCATTTT
TRBD1	TRBV10-3	TRBJ2-2	many	CAITRDRGDPIYTGELFF	TGTGCCATCACCCGGGACAGGGGCGATCCTATATACACCGGGGAGCTGTTTTTT
NA	TRBV6-5	TRBJ1-5	many	CASSYRQGEFGNQPQHF	TGTGCCAGCAGTTATCGGCAGGGCGAATTTGGCAATCAGCCCCAGCATTTT
NA	TRBV5-1	TRBJ1-2	few	CASSLQGARRDGYTF	TGCGCCAGCAGCTTGCAGGGTGCTAGAAGGGATGGCTACACCTTC